This is a list of T cell receptor beta chains from one sample in a study of blood T cell repertoires in COVID-19. Produced via immunoSEQ multiplex PCR; TCRdb's table is partial and in-frame only. The sample gives 90,000 or so clones, about nine tenths of which show up once; about 3.4% is in the top ten. The sequenced sample was peripheral blood. The receptor source for this set is a woman between 65 and 79 years old with acute or convalescent COVID-19. Each CDR3 is given with its conserved first and last residue. Fields, in order: D gene, V gene, J gene, clone size, CDR3 DNA, CDR3 protein. D genes are given only for firm matches. Size is stated for part of the rows, as once, few or many counts, or as a class when the clone is expanded.

>TRBD1|TRBV6-5|TRBJ1-2|.
TGTGCCAGCAGACCCAGACAGGGTGAGGAGGGCTACACCTTC
CASRPRQGEEGYTF
>TRBD1|TRBV5-1|TRBJ2-5|.
TGCGCCAGCAGGGGACAGCAAGAGACCCAGTACTTC
CASRGQQETQYF
>.|TRBV19|TRBJ2-1|.
TGTGCCAGTAGTAAGAGGGAGAGCTCCTACAATGAGCAGTTCTTC
CASSKRESSYNEQFF
>.|TRBV7-9|TRBJ1-2|once
TGTGCCAGCAGCTTTGGGGCGGATGGCTACACCTTC
CASSFGADGYTF
>.|TRBV3-1/TRBV3-2|TRBJ1-2|once
TGTGCCAGCAGCCAAAGTTATCAGACAGTGAAAGATGACACCTTC
CASSQSYQTVKDDTF
>.|TRBV7-6|TRBJ2-5|.
TGTGCCAGCAGCTCCGGACTGAACATAAAGCAAGAGACCCAGTACTTC
CASSSGLNIKQETQYF
>TRBD1|TRBV5-6|TRBJ1-6|.
TGTGCCAGCAGCCACCGGGACAGGAAAGATTCACCCCTCCACTTT
CASSHRDRKDSPLHF
>.|TRBV28|TRBJ1-1|.
TGTGCCAGCCGGACTAGCTCCGGGGGGAACACTGAAGCTTTCTTT
CASRTSSGGNTEAFF
>TRBD1|TRBV3-1/TRBV3-2|TRBJ2-3|.
TGTGCCAGCAGCCAGGAGGGACAGGGCACAGATACGCAGTATTTT
CASSQEGQGTDTQYF
>.|TRBV19|TRBJ2-3|.
TGTGCCAGTAGTATAGATCTATTGGACTACTCCACAGATACGCAGTATTTT
CASSIDLLDYSTDTQYF
>TRBD1|TRBV7-9|TRBJ2-7|.
TGTGCCAGCGACCGGGACAGGGGTTACGAGCAGTACTTC
CASDRDRGYEQYF
>.|TRBV7-9|TRBJ2-5|.
TGTGCCAGCAGCTTAGGCGGGGCTAGTAGATTTGAGACCCAGTACTTC
CASSLGGASRFETQYF
>.|TRBV12-3/TRBV12-4|TRBJ2-7|.
TGTGCCAGCAGTCCCCGACTAGTCGCCGAGCAGTACTTC
CASSPRLVAEQYF
>.|TRBV13|TRBJ2-1|.
TGTGCCAGCGGGCCTTTTACAGCGGCTGAGCAGTTCTTC
CASGPFTAAEQFF
>.|TRBV5-8|TRBJ2-5|.
TGTGCCAGCAACTTGCGGGAACAAGAGACCCAGTACTTC
CASNLREQETQYF
>TRBD1|TRBV4-1|TRBJ1-3|.
TGCGCCAGCAGCCAAGTTAGGACAGGAGGCTCTGGAAACACCATATATTTT
CASSQVRTGGSGNTIYF
>TRBD1|TRBV28|TRBJ2-1|.
TGTGCCAGCAGTGCTCCGACAGGGGGCGGCGATGAGCAGTTCTTC
CASSAPTGGGDEQFF
>.|TRBV3-1/TRBV3-2|TRBJ1-3|.
TGTGCCAGCAACTCATGGGGGGGATTTGGAAACACCATATATTTT
CASNSWGGFGNTIYF
>.|TRBV19|TRBJ2-7|.
TGTGCCAGTAGTATGAGGCGTAGCTCCTACGAGCAGTACTTC
CASSMRRSSYEQYF
>.|TRBV9|TRBJ2-2|.
TGTGCCAGCCGTCGAGCTTCCGGGGAGCTGTTTTTT
CASRRASGELFF
>TRBD2|TRBV3-1/TRBV3-2|TRBJ2-3|.
TGTGCCAGCAGCCAAAGGGCTAGCGGGGCCACAGATACGCAGTATTTT
CASSQRASGATDTQYF
>.|TRBV3-1/TRBV3-2|TRBJ1-1|.
TGTGCCAGCAGTCGAGGGAAAAACACTGAAGCTTTCTTT
CASSRGKNTEAFF
>.|TRBV3-1/TRBV3-2|TRBJ2-3|.
TGTGCCAGCAGCCAAGACCAGGCGAATACGCAGTATTTT
CASSQDQANTQYF
>TRBD1|TRBV3-1/TRBV3-2|TRBJ1-2|.
TGTGCCAGCAGCCGAATAAAGGAGTACGGGACAGACCTTGATGGCTACACCTTC
CASSRIKEYGTDLDGYTF
>TRBD1|TRBV28|TRBJ1-5|.
TGTGCCAGCAGTCCCGGGACAGGGGTATTTCAGCCCCAGCATTTT
CASSPGTGVFQPQHF
>TRBD1|TRBV5-5|TRBJ2-1|.
TGTGCCAGCAGCTTGTGGGACAGGGTATACAATGAGCAGTTCTTC
CASSLWDRVYNEQFF
>.|TRBV5-1|TRBJ2-3|.
TGCGCCAGCAGGGAGGGGGCGACAGGGCGTAGCACAGATACGCAGTATTTT
CASREGATGRSTDTQYF
>.|TRBV5-1|TRBJ2-3|.
TGCGCCAGCAGCTTGGATTCAGGGGAAGATACGCAGTATTTT
CASSLDSGEDTQYF
>.|TRBV19|TRBJ2-2|.
TGTGCCAGTAGTTTAGTACTGGCGAACACCGGGGAGCTGTTTTTT
CASSLVLANTGELFF
>TRBD1|TRBV3-1/TRBV3-2|TRBJ2-6|.
TGTGCCAGCAGCTCACCAGGGGGCTCTGGGGCCAACGTCCTGACTTTC
CASSSPGGSGANVLTF
>.|TRBV2|TRBJ1-4|.
TGTGCCAGCACCGAAAGGGGCAGGTCCTATGAAAAACTGTTTTTT
CASTERGRSYEKLFF
>TRBD2|TRBV7-2|TRBJ2-5|.
TGTGCCAGCAGCGGGGGCGTACTAGCGGGAGGTTTTGAGACCCAGTACTTC
CASSGGVLAGGFETQYF
>TRBD1|TRBV12-3/TRBV12-4|TRBJ1-1|.
TGTGCCAGCAGGAGGACAGGGAACACTGAAGCTTTCTTT
CASRRTGNTEAFF
>.|TRBV3-1/TRBV3-2|TRBJ1-2|.
TGTGCCAGCAGCCAAGTGCGACAGGTGGATGGCTACACCTTC
CASSQVRQVDGYTF
>.|TRBV6-4|TRBJ2-4|.
TGTGCCAGCAGTGTGGCGGCTCTACCCAAAAACATTCAGTACTTC
CASSVAALPKNIQYF
>TRBD1|TRBV27|TRBJ1-4|.
TGTGCCAGCAGTAACAGGGGGCTGTTTCGGGAAAAACTGTTTTTT
CASSNRGLFREKLFF
>TRBD2|TRBV7-8|TRBJ2-1|.
TGTGCCAGCAGCCTAGCAGAGACTAGCGGGAGTCGGCATGAGCAGTTCTTC
CASSLAETSGSRHEQFF
>.|TRBV7-9|TRBJ2-3|.
TGTGCCAGCAGCTCGCCCCCCGGGTTCGATACGCAGTATTTT
CASSSPPGFDTQYF
>.|TRBV7-9|TRBJ2-1|few
TGTGCCAGCAGCTTAGTCGGTAATGAGCAGTTCTTC
CASSLVGNEQFF
>.|TRBV6-5|TRBJ2-2|.
TGTGCCAGCAGCGCGCTCGCGAACACCGGGGAGCTGTTTTTT
CASSALANTGELFF
>TRBD2|TRBV12-3/TRBV12-4|TRBJ2-7|.
TGTGCCAGCAGTGGGACTAGTCACCGCGAGCAGTACTTC
CASSGTSHREQYF
>.|TRBV30|TRBJ1-1|.
TGTGCCTGGAGAAGGAGCGGGAACACTGAAGCTTTCTTT
CAWRRSGNTEAFF
>.|TRBV19|TRBJ1-5|.
TGTGCCAGTAGTATAGATCGAGCAACGAGGGGCAATCAGCCCCAGCATTTT
CASSIDRATRGNQPQHF
>.|TRBV30|TRBJ1-5|.
TGTGCCTGGAGTCCCACCCGGGACTCCAATAGCAATCAGCCCCAGCATTTT
CAWSPTRDSNSNQPQHF
>.|TRBV2|TRBJ1-4|.
TGTGCCAGCAGGTTTGGCAATGAAAAACTGTTTTTT
CASRFGNEKLFF
>TRBD1|TRBV6-5|TRBJ2-3|once
TGTGCCAGCAGTCCCCAGGGGGCTAAGACAGATACGCAGTATTTT
CASSPQGAKTDTQYF
>.|TRBV7-8|TRBJ1-1|.
TGTGCCAGCAGCCCCTACCGGACCTTCGGAGGTGGGAACACTGAAGCTTTCTTT
CASSPYRTFGGGNTEAFF
>.|TRBV28|TRBJ1-3|once
TGTGCCAGCAGTAATTACAGAAACACCATATATTTT
CASSNYRNTIYF
>.|TRBV11-3|TRBJ2-2|.
TGTGCCAGCAGAAAGGGGCCCGGCGGTACCGGGGAGCTGTTTTTT
CASRKGPGGTGELFF
>.|TRBV14|TRBJ1-1|.
TGTGCCAGCAGCCAAAGGGGGTTGGACACTGAAGCTTTCTTT
CASSQRGLDTEAFF